A selection of T cell receptor beta chains follows, all from one sample in a study of cytomegalovirus exposure and HLA in healthy donors. Profiled with immunoSEQ multiplex PCR; TCRdb holds only in-frame clones, not every one. The table includes approximately 110,000 clones, about 80% detected once. Sequencing input: PBMCs. These receptors all come from a female donor in good health and CMV-seropositive. Each CDR3 is given with its conserved first and last residue. The D gene is left open where the match is weak. For some rows the clone size is stated as once, few or many, or as a class when expanded; others skip it.

d_call: .; j_call: TRBJ1-2; clone_size: .; v_call: TRBV7-9; cdr3_nt: TGTGCCAGCAGCTCGGGGACAACATCAAGGGGCTATGGCTACACCTTC; cdr3_aa: CASSSGTTSRGYGYTF
d_call: .; j_call: TRBJ2-7; clone_size: .; v_call: TRBV6-1; cdr3_nt: TGTGCCAGCAGTGTTGGGCAGAGATACTACGAGCAGTACTTC; cdr3_aa: CASSVGQRYYEQYF
d_call: .; j_call: TRBJ1-1; clone_size: few; v_call: TRBV5-8; cdr3_nt: TGTGCCAGCAGCTTGGGACAGTTGATCAACACTGAAGCTTTCTTT; cdr3_aa: CASSLGQLINTEAFF
d_call: TRBD2; j_call: TRBJ2-2; clone_size: .; v_call: TRBV11-2; cdr3_nt: TGTGCCAGCAGCCGGAGTGGGGGGGGGACCGGGGAGCTGTTTTTT; cdr3_aa: CASSRSGGGTGELFF
d_call: TRBD1; j_call: TRBJ1-5; clone_size: .; v_call: TRBV19; cdr3_nt: TGTGCCAGTAGTAAAAGGGACAGGGATTATCAGCCCCAGCATTTT; cdr3_aa: CASSKRDRDYQPQHF
d_call: TRBD2; j_call: TRBJ2-7; clone_size: .; v_call: TRBV5-1; cdr3_nt: TGCGCCAGCAGTTCTGGTGGAGGGGAGGGCTACGAGCAGTACTTC; cdr3_aa: CASSSGGGEGYEQYF
d_call: TRBD2; j_call: TRBJ2-7; clone_size: .; v_call: TRBV29-1; cdr3_nt: TGCAGCGTTTTGTATCGCGGGAGGAACTACGAGCAGTACTTC; cdr3_aa: CSVLYRGRNYEQYF
d_call: TRBD1; j_call: TRBJ2-1; clone_size: .; v_call: TRBV27; cdr3_nt: TGTGCCAGCAGTTTTCGAGACTTCACAGGGGTGACGAATGAGCAGTTCTTC; cdr3_aa: CASSFRDFTGVTNEQFF
d_call: TRBD1; j_call: TRBJ2-2; clone_size: .; v_call: TRBV9; cdr3_nt: TGTGCCAGCAGCGCGACAGGGGTCCGGATGAACACCGGGGAGCTGTTTTTT; cdr3_aa: CASSATGVRMNTGELFF
d_call: TRBD1; j_call: TRBJ1-2; clone_size: .; v_call: TRBV28; cdr3_nt: TGTGCCAGCAGCGAAAGGGGGCGAGCTCGAGGCTACACCTTC; cdr3_aa: CASSERGRARGYTF
d_call: TRBD2; j_call: TRBJ2-2; clone_size: .; v_call: TRBV5-1; cdr3_nt: TGCGCCAGCAGCCTCCCCCGACTAGTGGGAGGGCAGAGCGGGGAGCTGTTTTTT; cdr3_aa: CASSLPRLVGGQSGELFF
d_call: .; j_call: TRBJ2-2; clone_size: .; v_call: TRBV18; cdr3_nt: TGTGCCAGCTCCCTCCGGGGCGGGGAGCTGTTTTTT; cdr3_aa: CASSLRGGELFF
d_call: .; j_call: TRBJ1-4; clone_size: few; v_call: TRBV9; cdr3_nt: TGTGCCAGCAGCGTAGATCAGGGGAAAATGGAACTGTTTTTT; cdr3_aa: CASSVDQGKMELFF
d_call: TRBD1; j_call: TRBJ1-2; clone_size: .; v_call: TRBV30; cdr3_nt: TGTGCCTGGACGCACCAGGGGGAGGCTGGCTACACCTTC; cdr3_aa: CAWTHQGEAGYTF
d_call: .; j_call: TRBJ1-2; clone_size: .; v_call: TRBV6-5; cdr3_nt: TGTGCCAGCAGTTACTCAGCAGGGTATAATGGCTACACCTTC; cdr3_aa: CASSYSAGYNGYTF
d_call: .; j_call: TRBJ2-5; clone_size: .; v_call: TRBV28; cdr3_nt: TGTGCCAGCAGTTTAATAGGGGGAGGGAAGACCCAGTACTTC; cdr3_aa: CASSLIGGGKTQYF
d_call: TRBD2; j_call: TRBJ2-7; clone_size: few; v_call: TRBV10-3; cdr3_nt: TGTGCCATCTCATTAGCGGGGGTGAGCTCCTACGAGCAGTACTTC; cdr3_aa: CAISLAGVSSYEQYF
d_call: TRBD1; j_call: TRBJ1-5; clone_size: few; v_call: TRBV7-8; cdr3_nt: TGTGCCAGCAGCTTAAGGGACAGGGTCAATCAGCCCCAGCATTTT; cdr3_aa: CASSLRDRVNQPQHF
d_call: TRBD1; j_call: TRBJ2-3; clone_size: .; v_call: TRBV4-3; cdr3_nt: TGCGCCAGCAGCCTTGGGACAGGGGGCGCAGATACGCAGTATTTT; cdr3_aa: CASSLGTGGADTQYF
d_call: .; j_call: TRBJ2-7; clone_size: .; v_call: TRBV5-8; cdr3_nt: TGTGCCAGCCCCAGACTCCCGGGCTCCTACGAGCAGTACTTC; cdr3_aa: CASPRLPGSYEQYF
d_call: TRBD2; j_call: TRBJ2-1; clone_size: .; v_call: TRBV27; cdr3_nt: TGTGCCAGCGGGACCCGGACTAGCGGGAGCAATGAGCAGTTCTTC; cdr3_aa: CASGTRTSGSNEQFF
d_call: TRBD1; j_call: TRBJ2-5; clone_size: .; v_call: TRBV5-1; cdr3_nt: TGCGCCAGCAGCGGACAGGGATGGCAAGAGACCCAGTACTTC; cdr3_aa: CASSGQGWQETQYF
d_call: .; j_call: TRBJ2-7; clone_size: .; v_call: TRBV27; cdr3_nt: TGTGCCAGCAGTCCTTGGATTAACAGGGAACGCTCCTACGAGCAGTACTTC; cdr3_aa: CASSPWINRERSYEQYF
d_call: TRBD2; j_call: TRBJ2-1; clone_size: .; v_call: TRBV5-1; cdr3_nt: TGCGCCAGCAGCTCGGGAACGGTAGCGGGAGATGAGCAGTTCTTC; cdr3_aa: CASSSGTVAGDEQFF
d_call: .; j_call: TRBJ1-1; clone_size: .; v_call: TRBV28; cdr3_nt: TGTGCCAGCAGTTTAGGAGGGGCCGGGGGAACACTCGAAGCTTTCTTT; cdr3_aa: CASSLGGAGGTLEAFF
d_call: TRBD1; j_call: TRBJ1-2; clone_size: .; v_call: TRBV28; cdr3_nt: TGTGCCAGCAGCCGAATGACAGGGGACGGCTACACCTTC; cdr3_aa: CASSRMTGDGYTF
d_call: .; j_call: TRBJ1-2; clone_size: .; v_call: TRBV5-6; cdr3_nt: TGTGCCAGCAGCCAGCGACAGTTAGCAGCCTCTGGTGGCTACACCTTC; cdr3_aa: CASSQRQLAASGGYTF
d_call: TRBD2; j_call: TRBJ2-1; clone_size: .; v_call: TRBV11-3; cdr3_nt: TGTGCCAGCAGCGGGACTAGGGAACGCCCGGGGCCCATTGAGCAGTTCTTC; cdr3_aa: CASSGTRERPGPIEQFF
d_call: TRBD2; j_call: TRBJ2-1; clone_size: few; v_call: TRBV6-6; cdr3_nt: TGTGCCAGCAGAGACTTAGCGGGAAGCTCCTACAATGAGCAGTTCTTC; cdr3_aa: CASRDLAGSSYNEQFF
d_call: TRBD2; j_call: TRBJ2-1; clone_size: .; v_call: TRBV4-1; cdr3_nt: TGCGCCAGCAGCCCCCGGGGTAGCGGGGAAATCTCCTACAATGAGCAGTTCTTC; cdr3_aa: CASSPRGSGEISYNEQFF
d_call: .; j_call: TRBJ1-2; clone_size: .; v_call: TRBV5-5; cdr3_nt: TGTGCCAGCAGCTTGACTCAGGGGTTGGATGGCTACACCTTC; cdr3_aa: CASSLTQGLDGYTF
d_call: .; j_call: TRBJ1-2; clone_size: .; v_call: TRBV6-6; cdr3_nt: TGTGCCAGCAGTTTGCTGGAGGGCTACACCTTC; cdr3_aa: CASSLLEGYTF
d_call: TRBD1; j_call: TRBJ1-2; clone_size: few; v_call: TRBV5-1; cdr3_nt: TGCGCCAGCAGCTCCTGGGGGTCCGGGACAGAGTATGGCTACACCTTC; cdr3_aa: CASSSWGSGTEYGYTF
d_call: TRBD1; j_call: TRBJ1-1; clone_size: .; v_call: TRBV4-1; cdr3_nt: TGCGCCAGCAGCCAACAGGGGGCAGGAAACACTGAAGCTTTCTTT; cdr3_aa: CASSQQGAGNTEAFF
d_call: TRBD2; j_call: TRBJ2-7; clone_size: .; v_call: TRBV6-5; cdr3_nt: TGTGCCAGCAGTTACGCCCTGACTAGCAGCTACGAGCAGTACTTC; cdr3_aa: CASSYALTSSYEQYF
d_call: TRBD2; j_call: TRBJ2-1; clone_size: .; v_call: TRBV18; cdr3_nt: TGTGCCAGCTCACCCCCGCGCGGGGGGCCCAACAATGAGCAGTTCTTC; cdr3_aa: CASSPPRGGPNNEQFF
d_call: TRBD1; j_call: TRBJ1-5; clone_size: .; v_call: TRBV7-6; cdr3_nt: TGTGCCAGCAGCTCACAGGGGGGACAGCCCCAGCATTTT; cdr3_aa: CASSSQGGQPQHF
d_call: TRBD1; j_call: TRBJ1-1; clone_size: .; v_call: TRBV7-2; cdr3_nt: TGTGCCAGCAGCTTAAACCAGGACAGGGGGCGAAAAGCTTTCTTT; cdr3_aa: CASSLNQDRGRKAFF
d_call: TRBD1; j_call: TRBJ2-7; clone_size: few; v_call: TRBV4-1; cdr3_nt: TGCGCCAGCAGCCAAGAAACAGGGGCTAGCCCATACGAGCAGTACTTC; cdr3_aa: CASSQETGASPYEQYF
d_call: TRBD1; j_call: TRBJ1-1; clone_size: .; v_call: TRBV5-1; cdr3_nt: TGCGCCAGCAGCTACTCACCGGGACAGGGGGCGCTGGACACTGAAGCTTTCTTT; cdr3_aa: CASSYSPGQGALDTEAFF
d_call: TRBD2; j_call: TRBJ2-3; clone_size: .; v_call: TRBV7-9; cdr3_nt: TGTGCCAGCAGCTTAATTAGCGGGGGGAGTAGCACAGATACGCAGTATTTT; cdr3_aa: CASSLISGGSSTDTQYF
d_call: TRBD2; j_call: TRBJ2-7; clone_size: .; v_call: TRBV30; cdr3_nt: TGTGCCTGGAGTCTTAGCGGGGGATTCTACGAGCAGTACTTC; cdr3_aa: CAWSLSGGFYEQYF